This TCR beta chain was documented in a study of blood T cell repertoires in COVID-19 (dated by TCRdb to 2020 to 2021). In the study overall: Samples covering the acute and convalescent phases of COVID-19 were provided by collaborators in the United States, Italy and Spain. The prospective study material was composed of cDNA or gDNA derived from T cells, B-cell-depleted T cells, or PBMCs. The dataset comprised deeply sampled blood TCRbeta repertoires from subjects exposed to, actively infected with, or recovered from COVID-19. The repertoires were released in a freely available public database intended as a resource for research on the immune response to SARS-CoV-2. Samples came from the ongoing ImmuneRACE study (first 160 participants) plus 1,254 subjects from 6 global collaborators. Nearly every sample came with metadata listing a de-identified subject ID, COVID-19 status, age in years and sex. Where available, HLA class I and class II types were taken from metadata supplied by the sample provider and were not determined by assay-based typing. Broad study findings and their caveats: The quantity of clinical and demographic metadata differed by source and by participant and was supplied without curation.

The germline V gene sets CDR1 to SGHRS and CDR2 to YFSETQ. From cysteine to phenylalanine, the CDR3 is 18 amino acids long. CDR3 DNA only is kept here, 54 bases in frame from base 1. Trimming costs V 2 bases and J 0 bases, and their ends lie 20 bases apart. The collaborating institutions used their own protocols to collect whole blood in K2EDTA tubes. For TCRbeta analysis, collaborators shipped samples in one of three forms: frozen whole blood, isolated PBMCs, or DNA extracted from either of those sample types. The immunoSEQ Assay, a bias-controlled multiplex PCR, was used to amplify TCRbeta CDR3 regions from genomic DNA. The source study handled its data this way. Within the assay, amplification of reference gene primers was used to estimate how many nucleated cells each sample contained. To quantify the absolute abundance of each unique TCRbeta CDR3 rearrangement, sequence reads were collapsed and filtered. For each sample, productive Simpson clonality was calculated by taking the square root of Simpson's diversity index across productive rearrangements. Drawn from immuneACCESS, this table holds only the in-frame rearrangements with V and J called that TCRdb kept. Clones are partly lost; checked studies trace under half to an unresolved V gene and leave the rest unexplained. V, J and clone size are taken as reported in that table, and D and trimming were inferred from the DNA itself. This sample comprises about 220,000 clones, 80% to 90% of them detected only once. About 7.4% of the sample belongs to the ten largest clones.

This clone was picked up one time. Its cognate antigen has yet to be identified. No quality values exist for individual bases; no much larger clone is one base distant. The chain employs TRBV5-1 and TRBJ1-2, with the D gene not clear enough to name. Sample: peripheral blood. The receptor was derived from a woman aged 45-65 years with acute or convalescent COVID-19. The CDR3 in this case is CASSLNSEGRGANYGYTF. The nucleotide sequence is given as TGCGCCAGCAGCTTAAACTCGGAAGGCCGGGGAGCTAACTATGGCTACACCTTC. The variable domain in full, with residues beyond the CDR3 obtained from the reference TRBV5-1 and TRBJ1-2 genes, is KAGVTQTPRYLIKTRGQQVTLSCSPISGHRSVSWYQQTPGQGLQFLFEYFSETQRNKGNFPGRFSGRQFSNSRSEMNVSTLELGDSALYLCASSLNSEGRGANYGYTFGSGTRLTVV.